This TCR beta chain was sequenced for a study of blood T cell repertoires in COVID-19. Study background: Acute and convalescent COVID-19 specimens originated in the United States, Italy and Spain. The analysed material was cDNA or gDNA that came from T cells, B-cell-depleted T cells, or PBMCs.

In the source study's methods: It was from reference gene primer amplification that nucleated cell counts were estimated. Using immunoSEQ multiplex PCR, the repertoire was profiled, and TCRdb retains in-frame clones only, with some absent. V and J calls and clone size follow that table, whereas D and trimming were derived from the DNA. The sample has 95,000 or so clones, approximately 85% seen once; the top ten hold 15% to 20%. Germline assignment: CDR1 KGHDR and CDR2 SFDVKD. This CDR3 is 17 amino acids long. Trimming stripped 3 bases from V and 4 bases from J, with 18 bases between. The V and J genes are TRBV24-1 and TRBJ1-3, with D possibly matching TRBD1 (5 bases). Sequencing was done on a sample of peripheral blood. The clonotype was recovered from a woman at least 80 years old with active or convalescent COVID-19. CDR3 in amino acids: CATSDQEQVLRGNTIYF. CDR3 bases: TGTGCCACCAGTGATCAAGAACAGGTACTGAGAGGAAACACCATATATTTT.